This T cell receptor beta chain was documented in a study of T cell responses to AZD1222 COVID-19 vaccine. The study's findings and limits: Across the whole spike, CD4 TCRs peaked at regions 160-218 and 743-854. Just a handful of AZD1222 recipients tested seropositive at baseline. In a largely white British group with more females than males, clonal diversity was possibly underestimated. The peak T cell response came first, and repertoires were sampled only after it.

The germline V gene encodes CDR1 MNHEY and CDR2 SVGAGI. The CDR3 has 12 residues. Trimming removed 5 bases from V and 5 bases from J, with 9 bases in between. TCRdb's copy holds only in-frame clones and misses some; the assay was immunoSEQ multiplex PCR. The data show approximately 150,000 clones, 80% to 95% seen once. On this clone: Its antigen remains unknown.

The chain is built from TRBV6-5 and TRBJ2-5, with D hard to call. The sequence came from an adult in good health. The source was peripheral blood, collected on day 0 of AZD1222 vaccination. The CDR3 DNA follows: TGTGCCAGCAGTCCGACGACTGAGACCCAGTACTTC. This sequence encodes CASSPTTETQYF.